This is a list of T cell receptor beta chains from one sample in a study of cytomegalovirus exposure and HLA in healthy donors. Some clones are missing from TCRdb's copy, which holds only in-frame ones; the method was immunoSEQ multiplex PCR. The profile shows around 130,000 clones, 80% to 85% of them singletons. The source material was PBMCs. The receptors here all came from a female donor in good health and CMV-seronegative. Each CDR3 is given with its conserved first and last residue. A D gene is named only where the DNA matches it firmly. Only part of the rows carry a size: once, few, many, or a class if the clone is expanded.

d_call: -; clone_size: few; v_call: TRBV27; j_call: TRBJ2-1; cdr3_aa: CASSPLLVGLYNEQFF; cdr3_nt: TGTGCCAGCAGTCCCCTACTAGTAGGGCTCTACAATGAGCAGTTCTTC
d_call: TRBD2; clone_size: -; v_call: TRBV5-1; j_call: TRBJ2-7; cdr3_aa: CASSLELAGLYEQYF; cdr3_nt: TGCGCCAGCAGCTTGGAACTAGCGGGCCTATACGAGCAGTACTTC
d_call: TRBD1; clone_size: few; v_call: TRBV28; j_call: TRBJ2-7; cdr3_aa: CASSSDRVSSYEQYF; cdr3_nt: TGTGCCAGCAGCTCGGACAGGGTTAGCTCCTACGAGCAGTACTTC
d_call: TRBD2; clone_size: once; v_call: TRBV10-2; j_call: TRBJ2-3; cdr3_aa: CASSELAGGSDTQYF; cdr3_nt: TGCGCCAGCAGTGAGCTAGCGGGAGGTTCAGATACGCAGTATTTT
d_call: TRBD2; clone_size: -; v_call: TRBV4-1; j_call: TRBJ2-5; cdr3_aa: CASSLQLGEGKTQYF; cdr3_nt: TGCGCCAGCAGCCTTCAGTTGGGGGAGGGAAAGACCCAGTACTTC
d_call: TRBD1; clone_size: once; v_call: TRBV5-1; j_call: TRBJ2-5; cdr3_aa: CASGFGQGETQYF; cdr3_nt: TGCGCCAGCGGATTTGGACAGGGCGAGACCCAGTACTTC
d_call: -; clone_size: once; v_call: TRBV14; j_call: TRBJ1-1; cdr3_aa: CASSPLTKGGTEAFF; cdr3_nt: TGTGCCAGCAGCCCCCTTACGAAGGGAGGGACTGAAGCTTTCTTT
d_call: -; clone_size: -; v_call: TRBV25-1; j_call: TRBJ1-1; cdr3_aa: CASSVSYEAFF; cdr3_nt: TGTGCCAGCAGTGTCTCTTATGAAGCTTTCTTT
d_call: -; clone_size: once; v_call: TRBV27; j_call: TRBJ1-2; cdr3_aa: CASSLTTGPLYGYTF; cdr3_nt: TGTGCCAGCAGCCTTACCACAGGGCCTCTTTACGGCTACACCTTC
d_call: TRBD2; clone_size: -; v_call: TRBV4-1; j_call: TRBJ2-7; cdr3_aa: CASRPGLAGYEQYF; cdr3_nt: TGCGCCAGCCGACCGGGACTAGCGGGGTACGAGCAGTACTTC
d_call: -; clone_size: few; v_call: TRBV6-1; j_call: TRBJ2-3; cdr3_aa: CASSELVEGRVDTQYF; cdr3_nt: TGTGCCAGCAGTGAGTTGGTCGAGGGCCGTGTAGATACGCAGTATTTT
d_call: -; clone_size: -; v_call: TRBV5-1; j_call: TRBJ2-5; cdr3_aa: CASSPPGQETQYF; cdr3_nt: TGCGCCAGCAGCCCGCCGGGCCAAGAGACCCAGTACTTC
d_call: TRBD1; clone_size: -; v_call: TRBV29-1; j_call: TRBJ2-1; cdr3_aa: CSVERTGGNEQFF; cdr3_nt: TGCAGCGTTGAACGGACAGGGGGCAATGAGCAGTTCTTC
d_call: TRBD1; clone_size: -; v_call: TRBV2; j_call: TRBJ2-5; cdr3_aa: CASSGDRAETQYF; cdr3_nt: TGTGCCAGCAGTGGGGACAGGGCTGAGACCCAGTACTTC
d_call: TRBD1; clone_size: -; v_call: TRBV28; j_call: TRBJ1-1; cdr3_aa: CASSSDRSAFF; cdr3_nt: TGTGCCAGCAGTTCGGACAGGAGCGCTTTCTTT
d_call: -; clone_size: -; v_call: TRBV29-1; j_call: TRBJ2-7; cdr3_aa: CSVGPAGTYEQYF; cdr3_nt: TGCAGCGTTGGTCCGGCGGGAACCTACGAGCAGTACTTC
d_call: TRBD2; clone_size: -; v_call: TRBV28; j_call: TRBJ2-7; cdr3_aa: CASSSFGGSDYEQYF; cdr3_nt: TGTGCCAGCAGTTCCTTCGGCGGGAGTGACTACGAGCAGTACTTC
d_call: TRBD1; clone_size: -; v_call: TRBV14; j_call: TRBJ1-1; cdr3_aa: CASSQDRDRAMNTEAFF; cdr3_nt: TGTGCCAGCAGCCAAGATAGGGACAGGGCCATGAACACTGAAGCTTTCTTT
d_call: -; clone_size: -; v_call: TRBV5-1; j_call: TRBJ2-7; cdr3_aa: CASSFLTASYEQYF; cdr3_nt: TGCGCCAGCAGCTTTCTGACAGCTAGCTACGAGCAGTACTTC
d_call: -; clone_size: -; v_call: TRBV2; j_call: TRBJ1-1; cdr3_aa: CASSALDMNTEAFF; cdr3_nt: TGTGCCAGCAGTGCACTGGACATGAACACTGAAGCTTTCTTT
d_call: -; clone_size: -; v_call: TRBV19; j_call: TRBJ1-1; cdr3_aa: CASSAQGYNTEAFF; cdr3_nt: TGTGCCAGTAGTGCCCAGGGGTATAACACTGAAGCTTTCTTT
d_call: -; clone_size: -; v_call: TRBV7-9; j_call: TRBJ2-5; cdr3_aa: CASSEQGPQETQYF; cdr3_nt: TGTGCCAGCAGCGAACAGGGTCCCCAAGAGACCCAGTACTTC
d_call: TRBD1; clone_size: -; v_call: TRBV7-6; j_call: TRBJ2-7; cdr3_aa: CASRRQGTHYEQYF; cdr3_nt: TGTGCCAGCAGAAGACAGGGGACCCACTACGAGCAGTACTTC
d_call: TRBD1; clone_size: few; v_call: TRBV19; j_call: TRBJ1-5; cdr3_aa: CASRTDRFNQPQHF; cdr3_nt: TGTGCCAGTAGGACGGACAGGTTCAATCAGCCCCAGCATTTT
d_call: -; clone_size: -; v_call: TRBV15; j_call: TRBJ2-2; cdr3_aa: CATSEGTGERELFF; cdr3_nt: TGTGCCACCAGCGAGGGTACGGGGGAACGGGAGCTGTTTTTT
d_call: -; clone_size: -; v_call: TRBV30; j_call: TRBJ2-7; cdr3_aa: CAWSGTTHYEQYF; cdr3_nt: TGTGCCTGGAGTGGGACTACCCACTACGAGCAGTACTTC
d_call: TRBD2; clone_size: -; v_call: TRBV5-1; j_call: TRBJ2-7; cdr3_aa: CASSLTWASGVSYEQYF; cdr3_nt: TGCGCCAGCAGCTTGACCTGGGCTAGCGGGGTCTCCTACGAGCAGTACTTC
d_call: -; clone_size: -; v_call: TRBV6-5; j_call: TRBJ1-1; cdr3_aa: CASSWGRNTEAFF; cdr3_nt: TGTGCCAGCAGTTGGGGGCGCAACACTGAAGCTTTCTTT
d_call: TRBD1; clone_size: -; v_call: TRBV28; j_call: TRBJ1-2; cdr3_aa: CASTTPGQSFNYGYTF; cdr3_nt: TGTGCCAGCACCACTCCGGGACAGTCTTTCAACTATGGCTACACCTTC
d_call: TRBD2; clone_size: -; v_call: TRBV7-9; j_call: TRBJ2-5; cdr3_aa: CASSLGLAGVVETQYF; cdr3_nt: TGTGCCAGCAGCTTAGGACTAGCGGGAGTGGTAGAGACCCAGTACTTC
d_call: -; clone_size: -; v_call: TRBV10-1; j_call: TRBJ1-2; cdr3_aa: CASSDWRRANYGYTF; cdr3_nt: TGCGCCAGCAGCGACTGGAGGAGAGCTAACTATGGCTACACCTTC
d_call: TRBD1; clone_size: -; v_call: TRBV9; j_call: TRBJ1-1; cdr3_aa: CASSVTDRLNTEAFF; cdr3_nt: TGTGCCAGCAGCGTAACGGACAGGTTGAACACTGAAGCTTTCTTT
d_call: -; clone_size: -; v_call: TRBV6-1; j_call: TRBJ1-1; cdr3_aa: CASSEAGGGTEAFF; cdr3_nt: TGTGCCAGCAGTGAAGCGGGGGGTGGCACTGAAGCTTTCTTT
d_call: TRBD2; clone_size: -; v_call: TRBV7-6; j_call: TRBJ2-5; cdr3_aa: CASSFGGEMETQYF; cdr3_nt: TGTGCCAGCAGCTTCGGGGGGGAAATGGAGACCCAGTACTTC
d_call: -; clone_size: -; v_call: TRBV5-6; j_call: TRBJ1-5; cdr3_aa: CASSLWTGNQPQHF; cdr3_nt: TGTGCCAGCAGCTTGTGGACAGGCAATCAGCCCCAGCATTTT
d_call: -; clone_size: -; v_call: TRBV29-1; j_call: TRBJ2-3; cdr3_aa: CSGGRGAPTDTQYF; cdr3_nt: TGCAGCGGCGGCAGGGGTGCTCCCACAGATACGCAGTATTTT
d_call: TRBD1; clone_size: -; v_call: TRBV29-1; j_call: TRBJ2-7; cdr3_aa: CSVNRGYEQYF; cdr3_nt: TGCAGCGTTAACAGGGGGTACGAGCAGTACTTC
d_call: -; clone_size: -; v_call: TRBV10-3; j_call: TRBJ2-7; cdr3_aa: CAISESNRVEEQYF; cdr3_nt: TGTGCCATCAGTGAGTCGAACAGGGTGGAGGAGCAGTACTTC
d_call: TRBD1; clone_size: -; v_call: TRBV29-1; j_call: TRBJ1-2; cdr3_aa: CSVDKGQGLNGYTF; cdr3_nt: TGCAGCGTTGATAAGGGACAGGGTTTAAATGGCTACACCTTC
d_call: -; clone_size: once; v_call: TRBV21-1; j_call: TRBJ1-1; cdr3_aa: CASSTAGENTEAFF; cdr3_nt: TGTGCCAGCAGCACCGCAGGGGAGAACACTGAAGCTTTCTTT
d_call: -; clone_size: -; v_call: TRBV4-1; j_call: TRBJ2-7; cdr3_aa: CASSQGQKRSYEQYF; cdr3_nt: TGCGCCAGCAGCCAAGGGCAGAAGCGCAGCTACGAGCAGTACTTC
d_call: -; clone_size: -; v_call: TRBV6-4; j_call: TRBJ2-1; cdr3_aa: CASSDLSGGPYNEQFF; cdr3_nt: TGTGCCAGCAGTGACTTGAGTGGCGGCCCCTACAATGAGCAGTTCTTC
d_call: TRBD1; clone_size: few; v_call: TRBV6-5; j_call: TRBJ2-2; cdr3_aa: CASSYWGTGNTGELFF; cdr3_nt: TGTGCCAGCAGTTACTGGGGGACAGGGAACACCGGGGAGCTGTTTTTT
d_call: TRBD1; clone_size: -; v_call: TRBV18; j_call: TRBJ1-4; cdr3_aa: CASSPSGTVNEKLFF; cdr3_nt: TGTGCCAGCTCACCGTCCGGGACAGTTAATGAAAAACTGTTTTTT
d_call: -; clone_size: -; v_call: TRBV2; j_call: TRBJ1-5; cdr3_aa: CASSEYNTAQHF; cdr3_nt: TGTGCCAGCAGTGAATATAACACAGCCCAGCATTTT
d_call: TRBD2; clone_size: -; v_call: TRBV7-9; j_call: TRBJ2-7; cdr3_aa: CASADGLAGYEQYF; cdr3_nt: TGTGCCAGCGCAGATGGACTAGCGGGTTACGAGCAGTACTTC
d_call: -; clone_size: few; v_call: TRBV5-1; j_call: TRBJ1-3; cdr3_aa: CASSKDSYGNTIYF; cdr3_nt: TGCGCCAGCTCCAAGGACAGTTACGGAAACACCATATATTTT
d_call: TRBD1; clone_size: once; v_call: TRBV7-6; j_call: TRBJ2-1; cdr3_aa: CASSSGQSLANEQFF; cdr3_nt: TGTGCCAGCAGCTCGGGACAGTCGCTTGCCAATGAGCAGTTCTTC
d_call: -; clone_size: -; v_call: TRBV30; j_call: TRBJ1-4; cdr3_aa: CAWTPTRGELFF; cdr3_nt: TGTGCCTGGACCCCTACCAGAGGTGAACTGTTTTTT
d_call: TRBD1; clone_size: -; v_call: TRBV27; j_call: TRBJ1-4; cdr3_aa: CASSIQGNEKLFF; cdr3_nt: TGTGCCAGCAGTATACAGGGGAATGAAAAACTGTTTTTT
d_call: -; clone_size: -; v_call: TRBV29-1; j_call: TRBJ2-7; cdr3_aa: CSVGDGTLNEQYF; cdr3_nt: TGCAGCGTCGGGGATGGGACATTGAACGAGCAGTACTTC
d_call: TRBD1; clone_size: -; v_call: TRBV27; j_call: TRBJ2-7; cdr3_aa: CASSPPAGTATYEQYF; cdr3_nt: TGTGCCAGCAGCCCACCTGCCGGGACAGCGACCTACGAGCAGTACTTC
d_call: -; clone_size: few; v_call: TRBV29-1; j_call: TRBJ2-7; cdr3_aa: CSVEGWQGGTEQYF; cdr3_nt: TGCAGCGTTGAAGGCTGGCAGGGAGGCACCGAGCAGTACTTC
d_call: TRBD1; clone_size: -; v_call: TRBV18; j_call: TRBJ2-7; cdr3_aa: CASSPRTGSPTRRSYEQYF; cdr3_nt: TGTGCCAGCTCACCTCGGACAGGGAGCCCGACTCGCCGCTCCTACGAGCAGTACTTC
d_call: -; clone_size: -; v_call: TRBV7-9; j_call: TRBJ1-5; cdr3_aa: CASSLEGGNQPQHF; cdr3_nt: TGTGCCAGCAGCTTAGAAGGGGGCAATCAGCCCCAGCATTTT
d_call: -; clone_size: -; v_call: TRBV21-1; j_call: TRBJ2-5; cdr3_aa: CASSKAWREGPSQETQYF; cdr3_nt: TGTGCCAGCAGCAAAGCCTGGCGGGAGGGCCCCTCCCAAGAGACCCAGTACTTC
d_call: -; clone_size: -; v_call: TRBV28; j_call: TRBJ2-7; cdr3_aa: CASSTGYEQYF; cdr3_nt: TGTGCCAGCAGTACAGGGTACGAGCAGTACTTC
d_call: -; clone_size: -; v_call: TRBV28; j_call: TRBJ1-1; cdr3_aa: CASSLNSEAFF; cdr3_nt: TGTGCCAGCAGTTTAAACTCTGAAGCTTTCTTT
d_call: -; clone_size: few; v_call: TRBV4-1; j_call: TRBJ2-1; cdr3_aa: CASSQVRAGVSYNEQFF; cdr3_nt: TGCGCCAGCAGCCAAGTCCGCGCGGGTGTCTCCTACAATGAGCAGTTCTTC